These 9 T cell receptor beta chains originate from one sample sequenced in a study of shared clonotypes between healthy human individuals. Only in-frame clones appear in the TCRdb table, and some are missing; sequencing was by immunoSEQ multiplex PCR. The sample carries some 530,000 clones, more than 65% recorded once. Sequencing was performed on PBMCs. The receptors shown here come from a woman in her thirties or forties in good health. Some clones in this sample may be carry-over from other donors' samples.

A few counts support this clone. A far larger clone differs by one base, so this is likely a read error. Other DNA sequences in this specimen translate into the identical CDR3. V gene TRBV28 combines with J gene TRBJ1-2; D is undetermined. CDR3 length equals 17 residues. V gave up 3 bases and J gave up 1 base, with 18 bases separating them. Germline CDR1 MDHEN, CDR2 SYDVKM. DNA for the CDR3: TGTGCCAGCAGTTTCCGAAACCTTGGTTTGGGTAACTATGGCTACACCTTC. Translation gives CASSFRNLGLGNYGYTF.

This clone appeared a few times. The likely explanation is a read error, given a far larger clone one base away. The rearrangement uses TRBV29-1 and TRBJ2-7; possibly TRBD1 for D (5 bases). This CDR3 comprises 13 residues. The V gene's germline CDR1 is SQVTM and CDR2 ANQGSEA. Trimming pared 5 bases from V and 6 bases from J, leaving 17 bases between. The CDR3 bases are TGCAGCGTTCTGATGCAGGGTACGGGCGAGCAGTACTTC. Translated, it gives CSVLMQGTGEQYF.

Points on this clone: A far more abundant clone sits one base away, making this likely a read error. The same CDR3 can be traced to other DNA sequences in this sample. The chain employs TRBV9 and TRBJ2-7; the match to TRBD2 covers 10 bases. Germline V gene data show CDR1 as SGDLS and CDR2 as YYNGEE. Unmatched junction bases numbered 7, after V lost 0 bases and J lost 4 bases. The CDR3 loop spans 16 amino acids. The CDR3, as DNA: TGTGCCAGCAGCGTAGGGCCTAGCGGGGGATCATACGAGCAGTACTTC. The encoded protein is CASSVGPSGGSYEQYF.

V usage is TRBV7-6 and J usage is TRBJ1-1; D possibly corresponds to TRBD1 (5 bases). Trimming shortened V by 5 bases and J by 1 base, and 8 bases separated the two germline ends. Germline loops: CDR1 SGHVS, CDR2 FNYEAQ. This CDR3 has 13 amino acids. The CDR3: CASSLGTNTEAFF. For the CDR3, the DNA is TGTGCCAGCAGCCTGGGGACGAACACTGAAGCTTTCTTT. Combining the CDR3 with reference TRBV7-6 and TRBJ1-1 gives the whole variable domain GAGVSQSPRYKVTKRGQDVALRCDPISGHVSLYWYRQALGQGPEFLTYFNYEAQQDKSGLPNDRFSAERPEGSISTLTIQRTEQRDSAMYRCASSLGTNTEAFFGQGTRLTVV.

V is TRBV5-1 and J is TRBJ2-5; D gene uncertain. Germline lookup yields CDR1 SGHRS and CDR2 YFSETQ. The CDR3 is 14 residues long. The ends were cut back, 0 bases at V and 1 base at J, with 7 bases in the middle. CDR3 region: CASSLEAGQETQYF. The CDR3 nucleotides read TGCGCCAGCAGCTTGGAGGCAGGCCAAGAGACCCAGTACTTC. Full variable domain (remainder filled in from reference TRBV5-1 and TRBJ2-5): KAGVTQTPRYLIKTRGQQVTLSCSPISGHRSVSWYQQTPGQGLQFLFEYFSETQRNKGNFPGRFSGRQFSNSRSEMNVSTLELGDSALYLCASSLEAGQETQYFGPGTRLLVL.

Details on this clone: With a far larger clone one base away, a read error is the likely cause. The same CDR3 arises from other DNA sequences in this sample as well. V usage is TRBV7-9 and J usage is TRBJ2-5, with 7 bases fitting TRBD2. Germline V gives CDR1 SEHNR, CDR2 FQNEAQ (reference sequence). CDR3 length: 16 amino acids. V gave up 5 bases and J gave up 0 bases; unmatched junction bases: 9. For the CDR3, the DNA is TGTGCCAGCAGCCGTGGACTAGAGGACTACCAAGAGACCCAGTACTTC. This translates into CASSRGLEDYQETQYF. Full variable domain (remainder filled in from reference TRBV7-9 and TRBJ2-5): DTGVSQNPRHKITKRGQNVTFRCDPISEHNRLYWYRQTLGQGPEFLTYFQNEAQLEKSRLLSDRFSAERPKGSFSTLEIQRTEQGDSAMYLCASSRGLEDYQETQYFGPGTRLLVL.

In the case of this clone: A far bigger clonotype differs at one base, so this is likely a read error. The same CDR3 can be traced to other DNA sequences in this sample. CDR3 bases: TGTGCTAGCAGCGGAGGGGGCGGGTGGTACGCTGAAGCTTTCTTT. This gives the protein CASSGGGGWYAEAFF. The chain uses TRBV11-2 and TRBJ1-1, with 7 bases that match TRBD1. Germline loops: CDR1 SGHAT, CDR2 FQNNGV. The CDR3 covers 15 residues.

This clone was counted only a few times. A read error is likely here: a far larger clone is one base away. The gene calls are TRBV19 and TRBJ1-1; unclear D gene. The CDR3 spans 13 residues. The V gene's germline CDR1 is LNHDA and CDR2 SQIVND (reference sequence). CDR3 region: CASSATMNTEASF. CDR3 nucleotides: TGTGCCAGTAGTGCAACAATGAACACTGAAGCTTCCTTT.

The V gene is TRBV5-5, the J gene TRBJ1-1, with D uncertain. The V and J ends lost 2 bases and 5 bases respectively, with 13 bases between them. This CDR3 comprises 14 residues. Germline CDR1 and CDR2: SGHKS and YYEKEE (reference sequence). This CDR3 is CASSFDWGRTEAFF. As DNA, the CDR3 is TGTGCCAGCAGCTTCGATTGGGGTAGGACTGAAGCTTTCTTT.